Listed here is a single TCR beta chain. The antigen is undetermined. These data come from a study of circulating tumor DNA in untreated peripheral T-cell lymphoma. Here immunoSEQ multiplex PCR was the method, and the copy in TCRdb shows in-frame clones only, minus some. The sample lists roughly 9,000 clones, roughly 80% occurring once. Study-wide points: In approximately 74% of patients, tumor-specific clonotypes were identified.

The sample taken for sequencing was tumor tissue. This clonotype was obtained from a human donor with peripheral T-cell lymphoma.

CDR3 residues: CAWSVLRYAEAFF. CDR3 nucleotide sequence: TGTGCCTGGAGTGTACTTCGGTACGCTGAAGCTTTCTTT. The chain employs TRBV30 and TRBJ1-1; D is ambiguous. This CDR3 spans 13 amino acids. Germline CDR1 reads GTSNPN; CDR2 reads SVGIG (reference sequence). V was clipped by 0 bases and J by 6 bases, with 11 bases between them.